This T cell receptor beta chain came from a study of tumor-infiltrating lymphocytes in localized non-small cell lung cancer. About the research overall: Some samples were collected after neoadjuvant chemotherapy; smokers, never-smokers and several histologies were included. The study's findings and limits: Higher tumor T cell infiltration than in uninvolved lung was supported by TCRbeta sequencing. Technical variation could not be separated from intratumor heterogeneity here. Not all patients were TCR sequenced, owing to tissue quantity.

Using immunoSEQ multiplex PCR, the repertoire was profiled, and TCRdb retains in-frame clones only, with some absent. This table has fewer than 15,000 clones, about 70% appearing once. Per the germline V gene, CDR1 is LGHNA and CDR2 is YSLEER. The V segment lost 3 bases and the J segment 5 bases; nucleotides outside the gene matches: 14. The CDR3 spans 18 residues. As concerns this clone: Its cognate antigen is unknown.

The receptor was isolated from a human donor with non-small cell lung cancer. The sample comprised lung tumor tissue. V is TRBV4-3 and J is TRBJ2-3, with TRBD2 matching over 10 bases. The CDR3 region has the DNA TGCGCCAGCAGCCAGGGGCGCGGGCTAGCGGGGGCTATAGATACGCAGTATTTT. As protein: CASSQGRGLAGAIDTQYF.